This T cell receptor beta chain was identified during a study of blood T cells in healthy people across ages. Notes on this clonotype: Its antigen is unidentified.

The V and J ends lost 0 bases and 6 bases, in that order; junction bases with no gene match: 8. Germline V gene sequence: CDR1 LNHNV, CDR2 YYDKDF (reference sequence). CDR3 length: 16 amino acids. Ten milliliters was the volume of peripheral blood drawn from each donor. Study conclusions and caveats: Per million T cells, the diversity of TCR beta decreased roughly linearly as age advanced.

The use of a sample-barcoded 5' primer and a J-beta primer mix characterized a second PCR of 7 to 11 cycles. A template-switch adaptor containing 12 random nucleotides labeled each cDNA molecule. Each of the samples gave a minimum of 3 million paired-end reads that contained CDR3. Using its own MiXCR run on the 5' RACE reads, TCRdb lists one record per CDR3 protein. The sample consists of about 780,000 distinct CDR3 sequences, around 50% of them appearing once. The sample consisted of blood. V is TRBV15 and J is TRBJ2-1; 7 bases fit TRBD1. The sequence derives from a man of 80 years or more in good health. CDR3 region: CATSRDKRQGFNEQFF. The CDR3 DNA is TGTGCCACCAGCAGAGACAAACGACAGGGCTTCAATGAGCAGTTCTTC.